This TCR beta chain was sequenced during a study of blood T cell repertoires in COVID-19. Study context: Samples came from the United States, Italy and Spain, spanning acute and convalescent COVID-19. Sources were T cells, B-cell-depleted T cells, or PBMCs; the material itself was cDNA or gDNA.

Methods used by the authors: Amplifying reference gene primers gave estimates of nucleated cell counts. This table comes from immunoSEQ multiplex PCR, and its TCRdb copy is limited to in-frame clones, with some not included. The DNA gave D and trimming, while V, J and clone size come from that table. The sample lists approximately 300,000 clones; roughly 90% were seen once. Germline CDR1 reads SGHTA; CDR2 reads FQGTGA. The CDR3 covers 13 residues. V was clipped by 5 bases and J by 4 bases, with 8 bases between them. The clonotype comes from a woman in her fifties or sixties who had recovered from COVID-19. The specimen sequenced was peripheral blood. J is TRBJ2-2 and V is TRBV7-3, with a possible D match to TRBD1 (5 bases). The CDR3 sequence is CASSPGFTGELFF. The CDR3 DNA reads TGTGCCAGCAGCCCAGGGTTCACCGGGGAGCTGTTTTTT.